The sample holds a few counts of the clone carrying this T cell receptor beta chain. Its target is unknown. At one end the junction does not follow the germline gene, possibly because of a read error. The sample comes from a study of human T cells and chemical hapten exposure. For the study at large: All patients underwent weekly scalp dosing with diphenylcyclopropenone for the full roughly 24-week study. Alopecia areata, totalis and universalis patients, mostly female, were included.

Germline V lookup: CDR1 MNHEY, CDR2 SMNVEV (reference sequence). This CDR3 has 14 amino acids. Time point here: patch test 1, 2 weeks after DPC sensitization. Regarding treatment: therapeutic diphenylcyclopropenone sensitization with weekly scalp DPC. TCRdb reprocessed the RACE reads with MiXCR, giving one entry per CDR3 protein. The table has around 340,000 distinct CDR3 sequences, 5.5% to 8% seen once. The study's findings and limits: Alopecia was present in the donors, so their immune response may differ from healthy people's. A positive correlation with patch test score was found for PT1 expanded TCR counts.

The TCR comes from a woman between 18 and 29 years old with alopecia areata. Some clones in this sample may be carry-over from other donors' samples. The input for sequencing was whole blood, taken in connection with sensitization to the hapten diphenylcyclopropenone (DPC). This rearrangement joins TRBV27 to TRBJ1-6, with 9 bases matching TRBD1. The chain's CDR3 is CASSRRTGVSTLHF. The CDR3 DNA is TGTGCCAGCAGTAGACGGACAGGGGTTTCAACCCTCCACTTT.